The subject of this entry is one T cell receptor beta chain. This clone appeared once. Its antigen remains unidentified. No much larger clone exists at a distance of one base, and base qualities are not known. These data originate in a study of shared clonotypes between healthy human individuals (dated by TCRdb to 2020 to 2022). Turning to the overall study: The cohort comprised a couple of women and a few men aged 18 to 49 years. Per donor, three plates each were used for CD4 naive and CD4 memory, two for CD8 naive, and one for CD8 memory. Blood TCR repertoires of about five healthy adults were deeply sequenced to estimate repertoire size and the extent of clonotype sharing between individuals. To increase sequencing depth and limit assay-specific biases, different laboratories used diverse techniques to prepare libraries and sequence TCR repertoires. Per donor, leukapheresis produced somewhere between about 0.85 and 10 billion PBMCs. General findings and caveats noted by the study authors: Incomplete sequencing was indicated by rarefaction of sorted-subset datasets, despite the large sequencing depth. Sharing across a few donors was observed for 5% to 6.5% of naive CD4, less than 4% of naive CD8, 2% to 2.5% of memory CD4, and over 0.3% of memory CD8 clonotypes. Pairwise subsampling indicated that sequencing depth was expected to affect the degree of clonotype sharing among donors. Sampling was restricted to blood, and TCR repertoires in tissue are likely to differ from TCR repertoires in blood. Compared with non-shared clonotypes, clonotypes shared by all four sorted-subset donors had higher generation probabilities. Because the study included only a small number of donors, the genetic and exposure-history diversity represented was limited. Naive subsets generally had larger estimated clonotype richness than memory subsets.

The CDR3 has 12 amino acids, counting the end cysteine and phenylalanine. The sequence is cut down to CDR3 DNA, 36 bases in frame from base 1. The junction carries 9 bases between V and J, which are trimmed by 0 bases and 8 bases respectively. The germline V gene sets CDR1 to SGDLS and CDR2 to YYNGEE. Using the deep immunoSEQ assay, TCR CDR3 regions were amplified from genomic DNA by multiplex PCR. For each cell subset, the extracted genomic DNA was distributed evenly across all wells of several immunoSEQ 96-well plates, and each plate served as one replicate. For sorted subsets, each replicate PCR was loaded with around 220 ng genomic DNA, equivalent to 30,000 or so T cell genomes. Purified libraries were quantified with a Qubit 3.0 fluorometer, sized on a Bioanalyzer 2100, and re-quantified with the KAPA Library Quantification kit. Every immunoSEQ 96-well plate was sequenced on a dedicated single-read 150-cycle Illumina NextSeq 550 flow cell. On the study's bioinformatics: The immunoSEQ output contained only junctional sequences without quality scores, so filtering could not match that applied to full-length reads. Sequences were annotated with PyIR, a Python wrapper for IgBLAST v1.9, and V/J genes and CDR3 were assigned using IMGT germline references. Any read was removed if the V/J assignment was weak (E-value above 1e-6), the CDR3 was missing, or the read contained stop codons, out-of-frame junctions, or ambiguous translated residues. V3J clonotypes were defined by identical inferred V gene, J gene, and CDR3 amino acid sequence. The percentage overlap between two repertoires was calculated by dividing the number of shared unique clonotypes by the size of the smaller repertoire. Three approaches were used to assess repertoire richness: RTK rarefaction, the Chao1 estimator, and Recon v2.1 estimates of unobserved clonotypes. OLGA was used to compute generation probabilities for all TCRbeta clonotypes that the gDNA method yielded from a handful of donors. Not all clones reach the TCRdb copy of this immuneACCESS table, which keeps in-frame sequences only. Checked studies attribute under half of the gap to unresolved V genes and leave the rest unexplained. The V and J calls and clone size were taken over from that table, and D and trimming were inferred from the DNA. This sample is represented by around 510,000 clones; 90% to 97% of them were singletons. The ten top clones hold about 0.064% of the sample.

The donors were healthy, HIV-negative adults with no recently reported acute infections or vaccinations. Only Caucasian adults living in Nashville, Tennessee, USA were represented among the donors. CD4+ T cells were enriched through magnetic negative selection, after which naive cells were positively selected on CD45RA and the remaining negative fraction served as the memory subset. Blood was obtained by leukapheresis, after which PBMCs were separated by Ficoll-Histopaque density gradient centrifugation and cryopreserved in liquid nitrogen vapor phase. Purity and quantity of every magnetically sorted T cell population were checked by analytical flow cytometry. Genomic DNA was isolated from each sorted fraction and quantified by UV absorbance on a Nanodrop 2000c.

The sequencing input was naive CD4+ T cells sorted from blood. Read against the paper, the sample's cell subset or site label means: CD45RA+ positively selected. The receptor was derived from a woman aged 25 to 39 in good health. The sequence joins TRBV9 to TRBJ2-7; the D segment could be TRBD1, given 6 matching bases. The nucleotides read TGTGCCAGCAGCGTAGAAGGGGGAAAGCAGTACTTC. This codes for CASSVEGGKQYF. The full variable domain, with segments outside the CDR3 supplied by the reference TRBV9 and TRBJ2-7 proteins, appears as DSGVTQTPKHLITATGQRVTLRCSPRSGDLSVYWYQQSLDQGLQFLIQYYNGEERAKGNILERFSAQQFPDLHSELNLSSLELGDSALYFCASSVEGGKQYFGPGTRLTVT.